This T cell receptor (beta chain) was retrieved from a study of blood T cell repertoires in COVID-19. Study-wide background: Sample material is recorded as cDNA or gDNA derived from T cells, B-cell-depleted T cells, or PBMCs.

Followed longitudinally, the Seattle patients had been enrolled during active infection. The germline V gene has CDR1 MNHEY and CDR2 SVGAGI. The CDR3 loop spans 13 amino acids. Trimming took 2 bases from V and 4 from J, leaving 8 bases between them. Authors' methods: How many nucleated cells were present was estimated from reference gene primer amplification. Produced via immunoSEQ multiplex PCR; TCRdb's table is partial and in-frame only. D and trimming come from the DNA, and the V and J calls and clone size come from that table. The repertoire consists of 350,000 or so clones, with approximately 89% occurring once and the leading ten covering over 3.5%.

Sequencing was carried out using peripheral blood. This chain links TRBV6-5 with TRBJ1-2, with unresolved D. This receptor was identified in a woman aged 60-75 years with COVID-19, enrolled during active disease. This CDR3 reads CASSYDISYGYTF. CDR3 sequence (DNA): TGTGCCAGCAGTTACGACATCTCCTATGGCTACACCTTC.